Listed below are T cell receptor beta chains from one sample, sequenced in a study of blood T cell repertoires in COVID-19. The table came from immunoSEQ multiplex PCR; TCRdb's copy has only in-frame clones and leaves some out. The sample holds 250,000 to 350,000 clones; 87% are singletons and the top ten take around 7.8%. The sample was peripheral blood. The receptors were sampled from a woman in her 50s who had recovered from COVID-19. CDR3s include the opening cysteine and the closing phenylalanine or tryptophan. The order of the fields is D gene, clone size, J gene, V gene, CDR3 protein, CDR3 DNA. The D gene is left open where the match is weak. The size entry is marked missing in some rows and otherwise reads once, few, many or a size class.

TRBD2 | . | TRBJ2-1 | TRBV5-1 | CASSLGVAGGPVEQFF | TGCGCCAGCAGCTTGGGGGTAGCGGGAGGGCCAGTTGAGCAGTTCTTC
. | . | TRBJ2-7 | TRBV27 | CASRAAGSSYEQYF | TGTGCCAGCAGAGCGGCCGGGAGCTCCTACGAGCAGTACTTC
TRBD2 | . | TRBJ2-5 | TRBV7-3 | CASSPGGAGVGETQYF | TGTGCCAGCAGCCCTGGGGGAGCGGGAGTAGGGGAGACCCAGTACTTC
. | . | TRBJ1-1 | TRBV27 | CASKDISNTEAFF | TGTGCCAGCAAGGACATTTCGAACACTGAAGCTTTCTTT
TRBD1 | . | TRBJ2-7 | TRBV6-5 | CASRTGVRGEQYF | TGTGCCAGCAGGACAGGGGTAAGGGGCGAGCAGTACTTC
. | . | TRBJ1-1 | TRBV27 | CASRANQGNTEAFF | TGTGCCAGCAGAGCAAATCAGGGGAACACTGAAGCTTTCTTT
TRBD1 | . | TRBJ2-2 | TRBV5-1 | CASSDRQGLGELFF | TGCGCCAGCAGCGACCGACAGGGTCTGGGGGAGCTGTTTTTT
TRBD1 | . | TRBJ1-1 | TRBV9 | CASSGLGGSGTEAFF | TGTGCCAGCAGCGGCCTAGGGGGCTCAGGAACTGAAGCTTTCTTT
. | . | TRBJ1-2 | TRBV5-6 | CASSSSDYGYTF | TGTGCCAGCAGCTCCTCGGACTATGGCTACACCTTC
TRBD2 | . | TRBJ2-3 | TRBV4-3 | CASSLSFRGGATDTQYF | TGCGCCAGCAGCCTATCGTTCCGCGGGGGGGCGACGGATACGCAGTATTTT
TRBD1 | . | TRBJ1-1 | TRBV18 | CASSQQGGNTEAFF | TGTGCCAGCTCACAGCAGGGGGGGAACACTGAAGCTTTCTTT
TRBD1 | . | TRBJ1-1 | TRBV10-1 | CASSSTGSNTEAFF | TGCGCCAGCAGTTCGACAGGGTCGAACACTGAAGCTTTCTTT
TRBD1 | . | TRBJ2-2 | TRBV9 | CASSQTGGTGELFF | TGTGCCAGCAGCCAGACAGGGGGCACCGGGGAGCTGTTTTTT
TRBD2 | . | TRBJ2-1 | TRBV28 | CASRSGGLNSYNEQFF | TGTGCCAGCAGGTCGGGGGGTCTTAACTCCTACAATGAGCAGTTCTTC
TRBD2 | . | TRBJ2-7 | TRBV19 | CASSIGEAGVEQYF | TGTGCCAGTAGTATAGGTGAGGCGGGAGTGGAGCAGTACTTC
TRBD1 | . | TRBJ2-5 | TRBV7-3 | CASSPGQATSTQYF | TGTGCCAGCAGCCCCGGACAGGCAACTAGTACCCAGTACTTC
. | few | TRBJ2-1 | TRBV5-6 | CASSWGLDGSYNEQFF | TGTGCCAGCAGCTGGGGCTTAGATGGCTCCTACAATGAGCAGTTCTTC
TRBD1 | . | TRBJ1-2 | TRBV4-3 | CASSLSDGTEKGYTF | TGCGCCAGCAGCCTCTCCGACGGGACAGAAAAAGGCTACACCTTC
TRBD2 | . | TRBJ2-7 | TRBV4-1 | CASSHTGTSRFNYEQYF | TGCGCCAGCAGCCATACCGGGACTAGCCGTTTTAACTACGAGCAGTACTTC
TRBD1 | . | TRBJ1-5 | TRBV5-1 | CASSFPRDRGFGNQPQHF | TGCGCCAGCAGCTTCCCCCGGGACAGGGGGTTTGGCAATCAGCCCCAGCATTTT
. | . | TRBJ2-1 | TRBV30 | CACTPGATYNEQFF | TGTGCCTGTACTCCGGGAGCTACCTACAATGAGCAGTTCTTC
. | . | TRBJ2-4 | TRBV27 | CASSSHPGNIQYF | TGTGCCAGCAGTTCACACCCGGGAAACATTCAGTACTTC
TRBD1 | once | TRBJ1-2 | TRBV28 | CASRKGQGYGYTF | TGTGCCAGCAGAAAGGGACAGGGCTATGGCTACACCTTC
. | . | TRBJ1-1 | TRBV10-1 | CASSVRGGRAFF | TGCGCCAGCAGTGTTAGGGGGGGTCGAGCTTTCTTT
. | . | TRBJ1-5 | TRBV7-2 | CASSLGPGGSWNQPQHF | TGTGCCAGCAGCTTAGGGCCCGGGGGGAGTTGGAATCAGCCCCAGCATTTT
TRBD1 | few | TRBJ1-2 | TRBV14 | CASSPRQGYYGYTF | TGTGCCAGCAGCCCTCGACAGGGGTACTATGGCTACACCTTC
TRBD2 | . | TRBJ2-3 | TRBV28 | CATLSAGVGNTQYF | TGTGCCACCCTAAGCGCGGGAGTGGGAAATACGCAGTATTTT
. | . | TRBJ2-7 | TRBV27 | CASRRGASYEQYF | TGTGCCAGCAGAAGAGGAGCCTCCTACGAGCAGTACTTC
TRBD1 | . | TRBJ2-5 | TRBV2 | CASSSDRGRETQYF | TGTGCCAGCAGCTCGGACAGGGGGCGGGAGACCCAGTACTTC
TRBD2 | . | TRBJ2-3 | TRBV14 | CASSQGIGGVDTQYF | TGTGCCAGCAGCCAAGGAATCGGGGGGGTGGATACGCAGTATTTT
. | . | TRBJ2-5 | TRBV10-3 | CAISVLETQYF | TGTGCCATCAGTGTCTTGGAGACCCAGTACTTC
. | . | TRBJ2-5 | TRBV5-1 | CASSLVANSIETQYF | TGCGCCAGCAGCTTGGTAGCGAATTCGATAGAGACCCAGTACTTC
. | . | TRBJ2-2 | TRBV6-2/TRBV6-3 | CASSRVRAPGELFF | TGTGCCAGCAGTCGGGTGAGGGCCCCCGGGGAGCTGTTTTTT
. | . | TRBJ1-5 | TRBV10-3 | CAISEGLNSNQPQHF | TGTGCCATCAGTGAGGGACTCAATAGCAATCAGCCCCAGCATTTT
. | . | TRBJ1-1 | TRBV11-2 | CASSLEGSGGTEAFF | TGTGCCAGCAGCTTAGAAGGGTCCGGAGGAACTGAAGCTTTCTTT
. | . | TRBJ1-5 | TRBV2 | CASSEDRVGQPQHF | TGTGCCAGCAGTGAAGACAGGGTTGGTCAGCCCCAGCATTTT
. | . | TRBJ1-1 | TRBV19 | CASSIGGASTEAFF | TGTGCCAGTAGTATTGGAGGGGCGAGCACTGAAGCTTTCTTT
TRBD2 | . | TRBJ2-3 | TRBV4-3 | CASSQDLAGVIFTDTQYF | TGCGCCAGCAGCCAAGATCTAGCGGGAGTCATCTTCACAGATACGCAGTATTTT
. | . | TRBJ2-5 | TRBV6-5 | CASRLWAAGWETQYF | TGTGCCAGCAGGCTTTGGGCGGCGGGGTGGGAGACCCAGTACTTC
TRBD2 | . | TRBJ2-1 | TRBV6-2/TRBV6-3 | CASSYSIAGGYNEQFF | TGTGCCAGCAGTTACTCGATTGCGGGGGGATACAATGAGCAGTTCTTC
. | . | TRBJ2-3 | TRBV19 | CASSRLIGADTQYF | TGTGCCAGTAGTAGACTTATCGGCGCAGATACGCAGTATTTT
TRBD2 | . | TRBJ2-2 | TRBV2 | CASRLAWTGELFF | TGTGCCAGCAGACTAGCGTGGACCGGGGAGCTGTTTTTT
TRBD1 | . | TRBJ2-3 | TRBV19 | CASKWTGGFTDTQYF | TGTGCCAGTAAGTGGACAGGGGGCTTCACAGATACGCAGTATTTT
TRBD2 | . | TRBJ2-1 | TRBV5-4 | CASSQGLDTYNEQFF | TGTGCCAGCAGCCAAGGACTAGATACTTACAATGAGCAGTTCTTC
TRBD2 | . | TRBJ2-3 | TRBV5-4 | CASSSGLAGVSDTQYF | TGTGCCAGCAGCTCAGGACTAGCGGGAGTTTCAGATACGCAGTATTTT
TRBD1 | . | TRBJ1-1 | TRBV2 | CASSVGQGPFF | TGTGCCAGCAGTGTTGGACAGGGTCCTTTCTTT
. | . | TRBJ1-1 | TRBV6-5 | CASSYGAGNTEAFF | TGTGCCAGCAGTTACGGCGCAGGGAACACTGAAGCTTTCTTT
TRBD1 | . | TRBJ1-2 | TRBV14 | CASSAGQYGYTF | TGTGCCAGCAGCGCGGGACAGTATGGCTACACCTTC
. | . | TRBJ1-6 | TRBV28 | CASSSRGHYNSPLHF | TGTGCCAGCAGTTCACGGGGACATTATAATTCACCCCTCCACTTT
TRBD2 | . | TRBJ2-3 | TRBV5-1 | CASSYGSGGGGDTQYF | TGCGCCAGCAGCTACGGTAGCGGGGGAGGAGGAGATACGCAGTATTTT
TRBD2 | . | TRBJ2-7 | TRBV14 | CASSLRLAGFSYEQYF | TGTGCCAGCAGCCTCAGACTAGCGGGATTTTCCTACGAGCAGTACTTC
TRBD2 | . | TRBJ2-4 | TRBV4-1 | CASSQVLAGVENIQYF | TGCGCCAGCAGCCAAGTTCTAGCGGGAGTCGAAAACATTCAGTACTTC
TRBD2 | . | TRBJ2-7 | TRBV7-3 | CASSLTGGSSYEQYF | TGTGCCAGCAGCTTAACGGGGGGGAGCTCCTACGAGCAGTACTTC
. | . | TRBJ2-3 | TRBV9 | CASSVGGFADTQYF | TGTGCCAGCAGCGTTGGAGGGTTCGCAGATACGCAGTATTTT
TRBD2 | . | TRBJ2-7 | TRBV19 | CASSGTSGGSSYEQYF | TGTGCCAGTTCGGGTACTAGCGGGGGGAGCTCCTACGAGCAGTACTTC
TRBD1 | . | TRBJ1-2 | TRBV19 | CASEPGQGYGYTF | TGTGCCAGCGAACCGGGACAGGGATATGGCTACACCTTC
. | . | TRBJ2-1 | TRBV20-1 | CSVGGPFEQFF | TGCAGTGTAGGGGGTCCCTTCGAGCAGTTCTTC
TRBD1 | . | TRBJ1-2 | TRBV7-6 | CASSLARQGPYGYTF | TGTGCCAGCAGCTTAGCCCGACAGGGGCCCTATGGCTACACCTTC
TRBD2 | . | TRBJ2-1 | TRBV9 | CASSVLAGPQNNEQFF | TGTGCCAGCAGCGTACTAGCGGGGCCACAAAACAATGAGCAGTTCTTC
. | . | TRBJ2-2 | TRBV6-5 | CASSSYLTGELFF | TGTGCCAGCAGTTCGTACTTGACCGGGGAGCTGTTTTTT